These 28 T cell receptor gamma chains came from one sample sequenced in a study of γδ T cells in repeated Plasmodium falciparum infection. TCRdb repeated clone calling on the multiplex PCR reads with CATT. The profile shows 30,000 or so gamma-chain clones, 1.4% of them singletons. Flow sorting of PBMC yielded separate Vgamma9/Vdelta2+ and Vdelta2-negative gammadelta T cell populations for bulk repertoire analysis. The sample comprised gamma-delta T cells from blood. The receptors shown here come from a pool of human donors (malaria-infected and uninfected, not separated).

At least ten counts were recorded for this clone. TCRdb lists the protein of a much larger clone for this DNA, which differs at residue 5, so this is likely a read error; the protein given here is translated from the DNA itself. This chain joins TRGV8 and TRGJP1. Because TCRdb records no J gene, it was assigned here through a match of the DNA to germline. V shed 5 bases, J shed 0 bases, and the junction held 3 bases outside the gene matches. The germline gives CDR1 VENAVY, CDR2 YDSYNSRV. The CDR3 spans 14 residues. CDR3: CATWAYTTGWFKIF. Here the CDR3 DNA reads TGTGCCACCTGGGCGTATACCACTGGTTGGTTCAAGATATTT.

A word on this clone: One base separates it from a far larger clone, so it is likely a read error. The identical CDR3 is also encoded by other nucleotide sequences in the sample. J is TRGJP and V is TRGV9. CDR1 GITISATS and CDR2 ISYDGTV come from the germline V gene (reference sequence). The V segment lost 3 bases and the J segment 7 bases; nucleotides outside the gene matches: 9. The CDR3 contains 17 residues. The CDR3 loop is CALWETLIELGKKIKVF. In nucleotides, the CDR3 is TGTGCCTTGTGGGAGACCCTTATTGAGTTGGGCAAAAAAATCAAGGTATTT.

This clone was seen repeatedly, ten times or more. The protein TCRdb gives is from a much larger clone and does not agree with this DNA's translation at residue 7, likely a read error; the protein shown here comes from the DNA. Other DNA sequences in this sample translate to the same CDR3. This chain joins TRGV2 and TRGJ1 or TRGJ2. The length of the CDR3 is 12 residues. CDR1 is EGSNGY, CDR2 YDSYNSKV, per germline. Trimming removed 0 bases from V and 7 bases from J; junction bases left unmatched: 3. CDR3 sequence (DNA): TGTGCCACCTGGGACGGGACATATAAGAAACTCTTT. This encodes CATWDGTYKKLF.

This clone was observed a few times. This DNA's translation and the protein TCRdb lists, from a much larger clone, do not match at residue 5, likely due to a read error; the protein shown is translated from the DNA. This chain connects TRGV9 to TRGJ1 or TRGJ2. The J gene was missing in TCRdb and was found by matching the end of the DNA to germline. With V trimmed by 5 bases and J by 11 bases, 9 bases remained unmatched. There are 11 residues in the CDR3. The germline V gene has CDR1 GITISATS and CDR2 ISYDGTV (reference sequence). CDR3 DNA: TGTGCCTTGTGGGGGGTTTGGCAGAAACTCTTT. Translation: CALWGVWQKLF.

Many counts were recorded for this clone. TCRdb assigns this DNA the protein of a much larger clone, which departs from its translation at residue 9; this likely reflects a read error, and the protein shown comes from translating the DNA. The chain uses TRGV3 and TRGJP2. The CDR3 is made up of 16 amino acids. Germline V gene sequence: CDR1 VTNTFY, CDR2 YDVSTARD (reference sequence). Unmatched junction bases numbered 7, after V lost 0 bases and J lost 3 bases. The DNA of the CDR3 is TGTGCCACCTGGGACAGGGGGTATGGTAGTGATTGGATCAAGACGTTT. Translated, it gives CATWDRGYGSDWIKTF.

Concerning this clone: The mismatch at residue 4 between this DNA's translation and the TCRdb protein of a much larger clone likely reflects a read error; the protein shown is translated from the DNA. The CDR3 region has the DNA TGTGCCACCCGGGTGCGTGATTGGATCAAGACGTTT. Translating it yields CATRVRDWIKTF. The V call is TRGV8, the J call TRGJP2. TCRdb carries no J gene annotation; the J gene was assigned here by matching the DNA with germline. In germline, CDR1 is VENAVY, CDR2 YDSYNSRV. CDR3 length equals 12 residues. J lost 6 bases, V lost 9 bases, and 7 bases had no gene match.

This clone was seen ten or more times. The chain couples TRGV3 to TRGJ1 or TRGJ2. In germline, CDR1 is VTNTFY, CDR2 YDVSTARD (reference sequence). Trimming took 0 bases from V and 5 from J; bases not matched to a gene: 10. This CDR3 has 15 residues. CDR3 coding DNA: TGTGCCACCTGGGACAGGCCACGAAAGCATTATAAGAAACTCTTT. It yields the protein CATWDRPRKHYKKLF.

There are a few counts of this clone. A far larger clone is one nucleotide away, so this likely arose from a read error. This sample includes further DNA sequences coding for the same CDR3. TRGV9 is the V gene, and the J gene was not called. CDR1 is GITISATS, CDR2 ISYDGTV, per germline (reference sequence). The CDR3 contains 17 residues. CDR3 sequence reads: CALWEVQIELGKKIKVF. CDR3 coding DNA: TGTGCCTTGTGGGAGGTGCAGATTGAGTTGGGCAAAAAAATTAAGGTATTT.

As to this clone: TCRdb's protein, taken from a much larger clone, differs from this DNA's translation at residue 3, likely owing to a read error; the protein displayed comes from the DNA. This sequence joins TRGV3 and TRGJ1 or TRGJ2. TCRdb lists no J gene, so it was determined here by aligning the DNA to germline. Germline V gene sequence: CDR1 VTNTFY, CDR2 YDVSTARD (reference sequence). This CDR3 is 14 amino acids long. The CDR3 loop is CAAWDTVDYYKKLF. The CDR3 DNA sequence: TGTGCCGCCTGGGACACCGTCGATTATTATAAGAAACTCTTT.

This clone was seen repeatedly, ten times or more. This sequence joins TRGV4 and TRGJ1 or TRGJ2. The length of the CDR3 is 14 residues. The V and J ends lost 0 bases and 4 bases, in that order; junction bases with no gene match: 6. Germline lookup yields CDR1 EGSTGY and CDR2 YDSYTSSV. CDR3 coding DNA: TGTGCCACCTGGGATGGGAAAGGATATTATAAGAAACTCTTT. Translation: CATWDGKGYYKKLF.

This clone has only a few counts. Given a far larger clone just one base away, this is likely a sequencing read error. Other DNA sequences in this sample translate to the same CDR3. V gene assignment gives TRGV2, but the J gene was left uncalled. Germline V gene data show CDR1 as EGSNGY and CDR2 as YDSYNSKV. The CDR3 is 14 amino acids. The DNA for the CDR3 is TGTGCCACCTGGGACGGGACTATTATGGATAAGAAACTTTTT. It specifies CATWDGTIMDKKLF.

Turning to this clone: TCRdb's entry gives the protein of a much larger clone, which mismatches this DNA's translation at residue 2, likely from a read error; the protein reported here is translated from the DNA. This chain uses TRGV9 with TRGJ1 or TRGJ2. The J gene is not listed in TCRdb, so it was assigned here from a DNA match to germline. Germline lookup yields CDR1 GITISATS and CDR2 ISYDGTV (reference sequence). The CDR3 covers 11 residues. As DNA, the CDR3 is TGTACCTTGTGGGAGCCACCTAAGAAACTCTTT. It yields the protein CTLWEPPKKLF.

Only a few counts were recorded for this clone. TCRdb shows a much larger clone's protein in place of this DNA's translation, and the two differ at residue 15, likely through a read error; the protein shown is translated from the DNA. This chain links TRGV9 with TRGJP. Because TCRdb records no J gene, it was assigned here through a match of the DNA to germline. CDR3 length: 18 amino acids. CDR1 is GITISATS, CDR2 ISYDGTV, per germline (reference sequence). CDR3 coding DNA: TGTGCCTTGTGGGAGGTGCCAATCAAAGAGTTGGGCAAAAAAGTCAAGGTATTT. It yields the protein CALWEVPIKELGKKVKVF.

This clone was recorded at least ten times. TCRdb's entry gives the protein of a much larger clone, which mismatches this DNA's translation at residue 7, likely from a read error; the protein reported here is translated from the DNA. The V call is TRGV9, the J call TRGJ1 or TRGJ2. From germline, CDR1 is GITISATS and CDR2 ISYDGTV (reference sequence). The V gene end was trimmed by 3 bases and the J gene end by 2 bases; junction bases not matched to a gene: 7. The CDR3 length is 14 residues. CDR3 sequence: CALWEPGDYYKKLF. The CDR3 DNA sequence: TGTGCCTTGTGGGAGCCGGGGGATTATTATAAGAAACTCTTT.

This clone was detected a few times. This DNA's translation and the protein TCRdb lists, from a much larger clone, do not match at residue 10, likely due to a read error; the protein shown is translated from the DNA. In nucleotides, the CDR3 is TGTGCCACCTGGGTCGCCGTGTATAAGGAACTCTTT. Translating it yields CATWVAVYKELF. No J gene was called, and the V gene is TRGV4. The CDR3 runs 12 residues. CDR1 is EGSTGY, CDR2 YDSYTSSV, per germline.

In its sample, this clone was seen many times. Translating this DNA gives a protein that differs at residue 14 from the TCRdb one, which belongs to a much larger clone; a read error is likely, and the protein shown is this translation. The V gene is TRGV9; the J gene was not called. The germline V gene has CDR1 GITISATS and CDR2 ISYDGTV (reference sequence). The CDR3 consists of 16 residues. CDR3: CALWEVSELGKKIMVF. DNA of the CDR3: TGTGCCTTGTGGGAGGTTTCAGAGTTGGGCAAAAAAATCATGGTATTT.

This clone was picked up a small number of times. This DNA translates differently at residue 12 from the TCRdb protein, which is that of a much larger clone; a read error is likely, and the protein shown is the DNA's own translation. No J gene was assigned, while the V gene was called as TRGV9. The CDR3 length is 14 residues. Germline CDR1 and CDR2: GITISATS and ISYDGTV (reference sequence). CDR3 sequence reads: CALWELGVAKKELF. The CDR3 DNA reads as TGTGCCTTGTGGGAGCTCGGGGTAGCTAAAAAGGAACTCTTT.

On this clone: The protein recorded in TCRdb matches a much larger clone and deviates from this DNA's translation at residue 8, suggesting a read error; the protein here is obtained by translating the DNA. V usage is TRGV3 and J usage is TRGJ1 or TRGJ2. TCRdb is silent on the J gene; assignment here came from matching the DNA to germline. The germline CDR1 and CDR2 sequences are VTNTFY and YDVSTARD (reference sequence). Germline trimming cut 3 bases from V and 7 bases from J; bases unmatched to any gene: 9. This CDR3 spans 13 amino acids. CDR3 DNA: TGTGCCACCTGGGACGAGGAGATATATAAGAAACTCTTT. Translated, it gives CATWDEEIYKKLF.

This clone appeared a few times. TCRdb's listed protein matches a much larger clone and diverges from this DNA's translation at residue 8, likely through a read error; the protein shown comes from the DNA. The V gene is listed as TRGV9; no J gene was called. CDR1 is GITISATS, CDR2 ISYDGTV, per germline (reference sequence). The CDR3 is 10 amino acids. The CDR3 bases are TGTGCCTTGGAACCTAATAAGGAACTCTTT. Residues: CALEPNKELF.

This clone was detected ten times or more. Given a far larger clone just one base away, this is likely a sequencing read error. The same CDR3 arises from other DNA sequences in this sample as well. The chain recombines TRGV9 with TRGJ1 or TRGJ2. No J gene is reported in TCRdb; it was inferred here by comparing the DNA with germline. This CDR3 region has 14 residues. The germline V gene has CDR1 GITISATS and CDR2 ISYDGTV (reference sequence). V was pared by 0 bases and J by 10 bases, with 12 bases of the junction left unmatched. The CDR3: CALWEVQRGPKKLF. The CDR3 DNA sequence: TGTGCCTTGTGGGAGGTGCAGAGGGGGCCCAAGAAACTCTTT.

Turning to this clone: It is likely a read error: a sequence one base away is far more abundant. This specimen includes other DNA sequences encoding the same CDR3. This chain links TRGV9 with TRGJP. TCRdb lists no J gene, so it was determined here by aligning the DNA to germline. V lost 2 bases and J lost 10; bases outside the gene matches: 14. CDR3 length: 18 amino acids. Germline values: CDR1 GITISATS, CDR2 ISYDGTV (reference sequence). The CDR3 region is CALWEATLLGLGKKIKVF. The CDR3 bases are TGTGCCTTGTGGGAGGCCACCTTACTGGGATTGGGCAAAAAAATCAAGGTATTT.

This clone was detected many times. TCRdb has a much larger clone's protein, which differs at residue 3 from the translation of this DNA, likely because of a read error; what is shown is the protein translated from the DNA. The rearrangement joins TRGV9 to TRGJ1 or TRGJ2. As TCRdb names no J gene, one was assigned here on the basis of a DNA match to germline. The CDR3 runs 12 residues. CDR1 and CDR2 from the germline V gene are GITISATS and ISYDGTV (reference sequence). The CDR3 region is CAMWDPYYKKLF. The CDR3 DNA reads TGTGCCATGTGGGATCCCTATTATAAGAAACTCTTT.

This clone was counted a few times. For this DNA, TCRdb reports the protein of a much larger clone, which diverges at residue 12, most likely from a read error; the protein presented here is translated directly from the DNA. The V gene is TRGV4, but the J gene lacks a call. The CDR3 covers 14 residues. Germline V gene data show CDR1 as EGSTGY and CDR2 as YDSYTSSV. CDR3 in DNA: TGTGCCACCTGGGATGGGCCATTCCATTATAAGGAACTCTTT. Translated, it gives CATWDGPFHYKELF.

This clone was found many times. TCRdb's listed protein matches a much larger clone and diverges from this DNA's translation at residue 7, likely through a read error; the protein shown comes from the DNA. In DNA, the CDR3 is TGTGCCACCTGGGACAGTCAGGGGGGTTATAAGAAACTCTTT. Translated: CATWDSQGGYKKLF. The chain has TRGV3 and TRGJ1 or TRGJ2. The J gene comes from matching the DNA to germline here; TCRdb lacks it. J lost 6 bases, V lost 1 base, and 9 bases had no gene match. CDR3 size: 14 residues. In germline, CDR1 is VTNTFY, CDR2 YDVSTARD (reference sequence).

This clone appeared many times. A read error likely explains why the TCRdb protein, taken from a much larger clone, differs from this DNA's translation at residue 8; the protein shown is translated from the DNA. V and J are TRGV3 and TRGJ1 or TRGJ2. V lost 0 bases and J lost 7; bases outside the gene matches: 6. From germline, CDR1 is VTNTFY and CDR2 YDVSTARD (reference sequence). The CDR3 is 13 residues long. CDR3 DNA: TGTGCCACCTGGGACAGGCACTGGTATAAGAAACTCTTT. The encoded protein is CATWDRHWYKKLF.

Regarding this clone: The protein held in TCRdb is that of a much larger clone and does not match this DNA's translation at residue 3, likely because of a read error; the protein shown is translated from the DNA. The chain combines TRGV3 with TRGJ1 or TRGJ2. TCRdb lists no J gene, so it was determined here by aligning the DNA to germline. The CDR3 loop spans 13 amino acids. CDR1 and CDR2 (germline): VTNTFY, YDVSTARD (reference sequence). The CDR3: CAPWDRPRDKKLF. The CDR3 bases are TGTGCCCCCTGGGACAGGCCCCGTGATAAGAAACTCTTT.

Within the sample, this clone is medium-sized. This same CDR3 is encoded by further DNA sequences in the sample. The genes are TRGV9 and TRGJP. This CDR3 comprises 17 residues. Trimming cost V 0 bases and J 8 bases; bases outside gene matches: 7. The V gene's germline CDR1 is GITISATS and CDR2 ISYDGTV (reference sequence). CDR3 protein: CALWEVKAKLGKKIKVF. The CDR3 coding sequence is TGTGCCTTGTGGGAGGTGAAGGCCAAGTTGGGCAAAAAAATCAAGGTATTT.

This chain connects TRGV9 to TRGJ1 or TRGJ2. TCRdb supplies no J gene; here it was assigned by aligning the nucleotide sequence to germline. CDR1 and CDR2 (germline): GITISATS, ISYDGTV (reference sequence). With V trimmed by 3 bases and J by 9 bases, 5 bases remained unmatched. CDR3 length equals 11 residues. The CDR3: CALWEYFKKLF. As DNA, the CDR3 is TGTGCCTTGTGGGAGTACTTTAAGAAACTCTTT.